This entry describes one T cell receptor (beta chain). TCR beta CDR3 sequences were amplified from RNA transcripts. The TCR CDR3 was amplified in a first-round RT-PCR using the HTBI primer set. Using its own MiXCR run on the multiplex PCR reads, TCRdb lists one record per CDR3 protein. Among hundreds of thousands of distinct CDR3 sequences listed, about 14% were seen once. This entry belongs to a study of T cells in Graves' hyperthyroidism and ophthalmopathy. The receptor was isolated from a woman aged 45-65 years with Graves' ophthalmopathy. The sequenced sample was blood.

This CDR3 is CASSANQGDLGTEAFF. In DNA form, the CDR3 reads TGTGCCAGCAGCGCTAATCAAGGGGATTTGGGGACTGAAGCTTTCTTT. The chain combines TRBV7-3 with TRBJ1-1; perhaps TRBD1 as D (5 bases). The V end lost 5 bases, the J end lost 5 bases, and 21 bases lay between the germline ends. CDR3 length equals 16 residues. Per germline, CDR1 SGHTA and CDR2 FQGTGA.